A single sample gave rise to the 22 T cell receptor beta chains below, sequenced in a study of cytomegalovirus exposure and HLA in healthy donors. The PCR used 60 Vbeta and 13 Jbeta primers. Clones were sequenced by immunoSEQ multiplex PCR, and TCRdb holds only the in-frame ones, with some missing. The data contain over 150,000 clones, over 70% of them singletons. Input material: PBMCs. The receptors come from a man aged 18-30 years in good health and CMV-seropositive.

The chain joins TRBV4-1 to TRBJ1-2; D is unresolved. This CDR3 comprises 17 residues. The V gene lost 1 base and the J gene lost 0 bases, with 15 bases spanning the gap. Germline lookup yields CDR1 MGHRA and CDR2 YSYEKL. The CDR3 DNA reads as TGCGCCAGCAGCCAAGGGATGTCGGTTCTAGCTAACTATGGCTACACCTTC. Its protein is CASSQGMSVLANYGYTF.

This clone occurred once. The chain has TRBV19 and TRBJ2-7; 8 positions match TRBD1. Germline V gives CDR1 LNHDA, CDR2 SQIVND (reference sequence). With 5 bases clipped from V and 6 bases from J, the junction kept 6 bases outside the gene matches. This CDR3 is built from 13 residues. This CDR3 reads CASSPRQGSEQYF. The CDR3 DNA is TGTGCCAGTAGTCCCAGACAGGGGAGCGAGCAGTACTTC.

The chain couples TRBV7-3 to TRBJ2-2; TRBD1 might be the D (6 bases). CDR1 is SGHTA and CDR2 is FQGTGA in the germline V gene. Trimming shortened V by 5 bases and J by 8 bases, and 9 bases separated the two germline ends. CDR3 length: 12 residues. The CDR3 loop reads CASSHGTGELFF. The CDR3 DNA is TGTGCCAGCAGCCATGGGACAGGGGAGCTGTTTTTT.

The rearrangement uses TRBV19 and TRBJ2-3, with 8 bases lining up with TRBD1. The CDR3 is made up of 13 amino acids. Germline assignment: CDR1 LNHDA and CDR2 SQIVND (reference sequence). V was clipped by 9 bases and J by 11 bases; unmatched bases: 13. The CDR3 here is CASLQGVGGRQYF. In DNA, the CDR3 is TGTGCCAGCCTACAGGGGGTGGGGGGCAGGCAGTATTTT.

This chain joins TRBV6-5 and TRBJ2-5, with D possibly being TRBD2 (5 bases). CDR1 MNHEY and CDR2 SVGAGI come from the germline V gene. The ends were cut back, 2 bases at V and 5 bases at J, with 12 bases in the middle. CDR3 length: 14 residues. The chain's CDR3 is CASSYGVARETQYF. The CDR3 DNA reads TGTGCCAGCAGTTACGGGGTAGCGAGGGAGACCCAGTACTTC.

The chain recombines TRBV11-2 with TRBJ1-6, with D unclear. Germline V lookup: CDR1 SGHAT, CDR2 FQNNGV. Trimming took 0 bases from V and 11 from J, leaving 8 bases between them. This CDR3 is built from 13 residues. The DNA for the CDR3 is TGTGCCAGCAGCTTAGACCCCAATGCACCCCTCCACTTT. It translates to CASSLDPNAPLHF. Combining the CDR3 with reference TRBV11-2 and TRBJ1-6 gives the whole variable domain EAGVAQSPRYKIIEKRQSVAFWCNPISGHATLYWYQQILGQGPKLLIQFQNNGVVDDSQLPKDRFSAERLKGVDSTLKIQPAKLEDSAVYLCASSLDPNAPLHFGNGTRLTVT.

The chain combines TRBV27 with TRBJ2-1; 12 bases are shared with TRBD2. The CDR3 consists of 18 residues. The junction had 13 bases not matched to a gene; V was cut back by 4 bases and J by 6 bases. Per germline, CDR1 MNHEY and CDR2 SMNVEV (reference sequence). In DNA, the CDR3 is TGTGCCAGCAGTTCACTCGGACTAGCGGGATTTGATGTCAATGAGCAGTTCTTC. Encoded protein: CASSSLGLAGFDVNEQFF.

The V gene is TRBV4-3, the J gene TRBJ2-1, with 12 nucleotides matching TRBD2. The CDR3 spans 16 residues. V was pared by 4 bases and J by 6 bases, with 7 bases of the junction left unmatched. Per germline, CDR1 LGHNA and CDR2 YSLEER. CDR3: CASSRTSGGFSNEQFF. The CDR3 DNA follows: TGCGCCAGCAGCCGAACTAGCGGGGGGTTTTCCAATGAGCAGTTCTTC.

The V and J genes are TRBV5-1 and TRBJ1-4, with TRBD1 identical over 7 bases. This CDR3 has 13 residues. The J segment lost 8 bases and the V segment lost 4 bases, leaving 5 bases of the junction unmatched. Germline CDR1 is SGHRS and CDR2 is YFSETQ. DNA for the CDR3: TGCGCCAGCAGCACTACGACAGGGGAAAAACTGTTTTTT. It yields the protein CASSTTTGEKLFF.

Comment on this clone: This sample also contains other DNA sequences that code for the same CDR3. V gene TRBV4-1 combines with J gene TRBJ2-7; 9 bases match TRBD1. V gave up 4 bases and J gave up 2 bases; unmatched junction bases: 3. The CDR3 consists of 14 residues. The germline CDR1 and CDR2 sequences are MGHRA and YSYEKL. The CDR3, as DNA: TGCGCCAGCAGCCTTGGACAGGGGACCTACGAGCAGTACTTC. This gives the protein CASSLGQGTYEQYF.

CDR3 bases: TGTGCCAGCAGCGTAGACCCTACCTACGAGCAGTACTTC. Translation: CASSVDPTYEQYF. The V and J genes are TRBV9 and TRBJ2-5, with D hard to call. The last part of the DNA fits TRBJ2-7 better; the J call may be wrong. The CDR3 extends over 13 amino acids. Germline assignment: CDR1 SGDLS and CDR2 YYNGEE.

The chain links TRBV6-1 to TRBJ1-4, with D perhaps matching TRBD1 (5 bases). Germline CDR1 is MNHNS and CDR2 is SASEGT. V lost 4 bases, J lost 5 bases, and 14 bases lay in between. The CDR3 length is 15 residues. The CDR3 DNA follows: TGTGCCAGCAGTGCTTTTAGGGGCCCGAATGAAAAACTGTTTTTT. Encoded protein: CASSAFRGPNEKLFF.

The chain carries TRBV10-3 and TRBJ2-2, with a tentative D call TRBD1 (5 bases). Trimming removed 3 bases at V and 0 bases at J, with 8 bases between. The germline V gene encodes CDR1 ENHRY and CDR2 SYGVKD. This CDR3 has 15 residues. The CDR3 loop is CAISETGANTGELFF. CDR3 coding DNA: TGTGCCATCAGTGAAACAGGAGCGAACACCGGGGAGCTGTTTTTT.

On this clone: Its ends do not fully match the called genes, so a read error is possible. The chain couples TRBV5-6 to TRBJ2-1; 9 bases are shared with TRBD1. The CDR3 consists of 15 residues. Germline assignment: CDR1 SGHDT and CDR2 YYEEEE. As DNA, the CDR3 is TGTGCCAGCGGCTTAGGGGACAGGGTTTACAATGAGCAGTTCTTC. This codes for CASGLGDRVYNEQFF.

V and J are TRBV5-4 and TRBJ1-1; 9 bases are shared with TRBD1. The germline V gene encodes CDR1 SGHNT and CDR2 YYREEE (reference sequence). There are 16 residues in the CDR3. V gave up 3 bases and J gave up 7 bases; unmatched junction bases: 13. CDR3 bases: TGTGCCAGCAGCTCACCCTTCGGACAGGGGAGAGATGAAGCTTTCTTT. Translating gives CASSSPFGQGRDEAFF.

The rearrangement links TRBV6-5 to TRBJ2-1; tentatively, D is TRBD1 (5 bases). The ends were cut back, 0 bases at V and 2 bases at J, with 8 bases in the middle. The CDR3 contains 15 residues. The V gene's germline CDR1 is MNHEY and CDR2 SVGAGI. The CDR3 bases are TGTGCCAGCAGTTACTCTGGACAAGCCTACAATGAGCAGTTCTTC. As protein: CASSYSGQAYNEQFF.

The chain has TRBV6-5 and TRBJ2-5; 8 bases align to TRBD2. V dropped 2 bases and J dropped 11; count of bases not matched to a gene: 16. Looked up from germline, CDR1 is MNHEY and CDR2 is SVGAGI. The CDR3 has 16 amino acids. Here the CDR3 DNA reads TGTGCCAGCAGTTACCTAACTAGAGCGGGGGCTGCAAATCAGTACTTC. Amino acids: CASSYLTRAGAANQYF.

The chain is built from TRBV7-9 and TRBJ1-5; TRBD1 agrees at 9 bases. Germline-derived CDR1 and CDR2 are SEHNR and FQNEAQ (reference sequence). J gave up 7 bases and V 5 bases, and 9 bases lay outside the gene matches. The CDR3 runs 15 residues. This chain's CDR3 is CASSPGQGELQPQHF. The CDR3 nucleotides read TGTGCCAGCAGCCCGGGACAGGGTGAATTACAGCCCCAGCATTTT.

V is TRBV19 and J is TRBJ1-5; 8 bases agree with TRBD1. The CDR3 length is 15 residues. Germline CDR1 is LNHDA and CDR2 is SQIVND (reference sequence). J gave up 5 bases and V 0 bases, and 3 bases lay outside the gene matches. CDR3 sequence (DNA): TGTGCCAGTAGTATAGAGGCAGGGGGCGATCAGCCCCAGCATTTT. Residues: CASSIEAGGDQPQHF. The variable domain in full, with the rest retrieved from reference TRBV19 and TRBJ1-5, is DGGITQSPKYLFRKEGQNVTLSCEQNLNHDAMYWYRQDPGQGLRLIYYSQIVNDFQKGDIAEGYSVSREKKESFPLTVTSAQKNPTAFYLCASSIEAGGDQPQHFGDGTRLSIL.

The chain uses TRBV10-3 and TRBJ1-5, with D unclear. Germline values: CDR1 ENHRY, CDR2 SYGVKD. The CDR3 has 15 residues. Trimming took 0 bases from V and 0 from J, leaving 6 bases between them. This CDR3 is CAISESPHSNQPQHF. The CDR3 DNA reads TGTGCCATCAGTGAGTCCCCACATAGCAATCAGCCCCAGCATTTT.

CDR3 protein: CASSPLVSTDTQYF. CDR3 bases: TGTGCCAGCAGCCCACTAGTAAGCACAGATACGCAGTATTTT. The V and J genes are TRBV6-5 and TRBJ2-3; weak D call: TRBD2 (5 bases). CDR3 length: 14 amino acids. The V gene's germline CDR1 is MNHEY and CDR2 SVGAGI. V was trimmed by 6 bases and J by 0 bases, leaving 10 bases between them.

The chain recombines TRBV19 with TRBJ2-2; D gene uncertain. The CDR3 is 14 amino acids. V shed 3 bases and J shed 2 bases, with 7 bases lying between them. Germline loops: CDR1 LNHDA, CDR2 SQIVND (reference sequence). CDR3 in amino acids: CASSIRQNTGELFF. In nucleotides, the CDR3 is TGTGCCAGTAGTATCAGACAAAACACCGGGGAGCTGTTTTTT.